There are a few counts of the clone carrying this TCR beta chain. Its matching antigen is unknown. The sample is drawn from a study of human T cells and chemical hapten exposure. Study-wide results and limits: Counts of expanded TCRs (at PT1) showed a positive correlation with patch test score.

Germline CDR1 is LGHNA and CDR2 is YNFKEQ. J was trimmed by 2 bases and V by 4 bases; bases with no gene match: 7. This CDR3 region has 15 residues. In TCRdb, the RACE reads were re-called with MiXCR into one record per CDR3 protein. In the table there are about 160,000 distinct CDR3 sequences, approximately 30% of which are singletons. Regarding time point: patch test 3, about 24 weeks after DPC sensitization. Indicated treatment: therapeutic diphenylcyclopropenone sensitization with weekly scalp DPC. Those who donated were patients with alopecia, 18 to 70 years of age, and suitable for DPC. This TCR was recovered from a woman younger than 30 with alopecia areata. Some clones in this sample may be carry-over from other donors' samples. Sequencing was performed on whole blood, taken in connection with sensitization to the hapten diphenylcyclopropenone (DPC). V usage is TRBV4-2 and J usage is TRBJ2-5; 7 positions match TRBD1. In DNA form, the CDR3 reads TGTGCCAGCAGCCGCCGGGACAGTCAGCAAGAGACCCAGTACTTC. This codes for CASSRRDSQQETQYF.